The rows below give T cell receptor beta chains drawn from one sample of a study of cytomegalovirus exposure and HLA in healthy donors. The repertoire was sequenced with immunoSEQ multiplex PCR; TCRdb's copy has only in-frame clones and lacks some. The sample lists 95,000 to 150,000 clones, 60% to 85% occurring once. The sequenced sample was PBMCs. All receptors come from a man between 45 and 60 years old in good health and CMV-seronegative. CDR3s include the opening cysteine and the closing phenylalanine or tryptophan. D genes are given only for firm matches. Clone size is given for some rows only: seen once, a few or many times, or a class if the clone is expanded.

d_call: -
j_call: TRBJ1-5
v_call: TRBV19
clone_size: once
cdr3_aa: CASSILYSNQPQHF
cdr3_nt: TGTGCCAGTAGTATACTTTATAGCAATCAGCCCCAGCATTTT

d_call: -
j_call: TRBJ1-1
v_call: TRBV11-2
clone_size: once
cdr3_aa: CASSRGQGKGTEAFF
cdr3_nt: TGTGCCAGCAGCCGTGGGCAGGGGAAAGGCACTGAAGCTTTCTTT

d_call: TRBD1
j_call: TRBJ1-5
v_call: TRBV4-1
clone_size: -
cdr3_aa: CASSLDRGSYGPQHF
cdr3_nt: TGCGCCAGCAGCCTCGACAGGGGATCGTACGGGCCCCAGCATTTT

d_call: -
j_call: TRBJ2-2
v_call: TRBV12-5
clone_size: -
cdr3_aa: CASALDTNTGELFF
cdr3_nt: TGTGCTAGCGCCCTCGACACTAACACCGGGGAGCTGTTTTTT

d_call: TRBD1
j_call: TRBJ1-6
v_call: TRBV7-3
clone_size: -
cdr3_aa: CASSLEQGVSPLHF
cdr3_nt: TGTGCCAGCAGCTTAGAACAGGGGGTTTCACCCCTCCACTTT

d_call: -
j_call: TRBJ1-2
v_call: TRBV5-4
clone_size: -
cdr3_aa: CASSSMTGYTF
cdr3_nt: TGTGCCAGCAGCTCTATGACAGGCTACACCTTC

d_call: -
j_call: TRBJ1-5
v_call: TRBV7-8
clone_size: few
cdr3_aa: CASSSLQGPNQPQHF
cdr3_nt: TGTGCCAGCAGCTCTCTACAGGGACCAAATCAGCCCCAGCATTTT

d_call: -
j_call: TRBJ1-2
v_call: TRBV7-2
clone_size: -
cdr3_aa: CASSPDISYGYTF
cdr3_nt: TGTGCCAGCAGCCCCGACATAAGCTATGGCTACACCTTC

d_call: TRBD2
j_call: TRBJ2-1
v_call: TRBV15
clone_size: -
cdr3_aa: CATSRKGLAGYNEQFF
cdr3_nt: TGTGCCACCAGCAGAAAGGGACTAGCGGGGTACAATGAGCAGTTCTTC

d_call: -
j_call: TRBJ2-2
v_call: TRBV7-3
clone_size: few
cdr3_aa: CASSLGQNTGELFF
cdr3_nt: TGTGCCAGCAGCTTGGGACAGAACACCGGGGAGCTGTTTTTT

d_call: -
j_call: TRBJ2-6
v_call: TRBV2
clone_size: -
cdr3_aa: CASSSGQPGANVLTF
cdr3_nt: TGTGCCAGCAGTAGCGGACAGCCTGGGGCCAACGTCCTGACTTTC

d_call: -
j_call: TRBJ1-2
v_call: TRBV15
clone_size: -
cdr3_aa: CATSRERGAGYGYTF
cdr3_nt: TGTGCCACCAGCAGAGAGCGGGGGGCGGGCTATGGCTACACCTTC

d_call: -
j_call: TRBJ1-5
v_call: TRBV6-7
clone_size: once
cdr3_aa: CASSYGQGKHQPQHF
cdr3_nt: TGTGCCAGCAGTTACGGGCAGGGGAAGCATCAGCCCCAGCATTTT

d_call: -
j_call: TRBJ2-5
v_call: TRBV18
clone_size: -
cdr3_aa: CASSPSRQGYQTQYF
cdr3_nt: TGTGCCAGCTCACCAAGTAGGCAGGGGTATCAGACCCAGTACTTC

d_call: TRBD1
j_call: TRBJ2-7
v_call: TRBV10-1
clone_size: -
cdr3_aa: CASTRDRPSSYEQYF
cdr3_nt: TGCGCCAGCACCCGGGACAGGCCAAGCTCCTACGAGCAGTACTTC

d_call: TRBD1
j_call: TRBJ2-3
v_call: TRBV18
clone_size: few
cdr3_aa: CASSPIPGQGSDTQYF
cdr3_nt: TGTGCCAGCTCACCCATCCCGGGACAGGGTTCAGATACGCAGTATTTT

d_call: TRBD2
j_call: TRBJ2-3
v_call: TRBV10-1
clone_size: -
cdr3_aa: CASSESASGGFTDTQYF
cdr3_nt: TGCGCCAGCAGTGAGTCTGCTAGCGGGGGGTTCACAGATACGCAGTATTTT

d_call: TRBD1
j_call: TRBJ2-7
v_call: TRBV4-2
clone_size: few
cdr3_aa: CASSQERDRGFSYEQYF
cdr3_nt: TGTGCCAGCAGCCAAGAGCGGGACAGGGGATTCTCCTACGAGCAGTACTTC

d_call: -
j_call: TRBJ1-2
v_call: TRBV6-7
clone_size: -
cdr3_aa: CASSEYGYTF
cdr3_nt: TGTGCCAGCAGCGAGTATGGCTACACCTTC

d_call: TRBD2
j_call: TRBJ2-1
v_call: TRBV7-2
clone_size: -
cdr3_aa: CASSLEGGWRGRPYNEQFF
cdr3_nt: TGTGCCAGCAGCTTAGAAGGTGGATGGCGGGGGAGGCCCTACAATGAGCAGTTCTTC

d_call: -
j_call: TRBJ2-1
v_call: TRBV11-2
clone_size: -
cdr3_aa: CASSLSSTNYNEQFF
cdr3_nt: TGTGCCAGCAGCTTATCGTCAACTAACTACAATGAGCAGTTCTTC

d_call: TRBD1
j_call: TRBJ1-6
v_call: TRBV4-1
clone_size: -
cdr3_aa: CASRTQGAYSPLHF
cdr3_nt: TGCGCCAGCAGAACACAGGGGGCTTATTCACCCCTCCACTTT

d_call: -
j_call: TRBJ1-2
v_call: TRBV7-9
clone_size: -
cdr3_aa: CASSLAGGGYTF
cdr3_nt: TGTGCCAGCAGCTTAGCGGGGGGTGGCTACACCTTC

d_call: TRBD1
j_call: TRBJ2-2
v_call: TRBV9
clone_size: -
cdr3_aa: CASSSPGQGWTGELFF
cdr3_nt: TGTGCCAGCAGCTCCCCGGGACAGGGGTGGACCGGGGAGCTGTTTTTT

d_call: -
j_call: TRBJ2-3
v_call: TRBV7-8
clone_size: -
cdr3_aa: CASSFREDGTDTQYF
cdr3_nt: TGTGCCAGCAGCTTCAGGGAGGACGGCACAGATACGCAGTATTTT

d_call: -
j_call: TRBJ1-2
v_call: TRBV6-1
clone_size: -
cdr3_aa: CASSVGDYGYTF
cdr3_nt: TGTGCCAGCAGTGTCGGGGATTATGGCTACACCTTC

d_call: -
j_call: TRBJ2-2
v_call: TRBV5-1
clone_size: few
cdr3_aa: CASSLPQTGNTGELFF
cdr3_nt: TGCGCCAGCAGCTTGCCCCAGACAGGCAACACCGGGGAGCTGTTTTTT

d_call: TRBD1
j_call: TRBJ2-7
v_call: TRBV5-1
clone_size: few
cdr3_aa: CASSYTATGTGSDYEQYF
cdr3_nt: TGCGCCAGCAGCTACACAGCGACCGGGACAGGGAGTGATTACGAGCAGTACTTC

d_call: TRBD1
j_call: TRBJ2-7
v_call: TRBV7-2
clone_size: few
cdr3_aa: CASSLATGISYEQYF
cdr3_nt: TGTGCCAGCAGCTTAGCGACAGGGATCTCCTACGAGCAGTACTTC

d_call: TRBD2
j_call: TRBJ2-7
v_call: TRBV29-1
clone_size: -
cdr3_aa: CSVGGEGIYEQYF
cdr3_nt: TGCAGCGTTGGTGGGGAGGGGATCTACGAGCAGTACTTC

d_call: TRBD1
j_call: TRBJ1-6
v_call: TRBV19
clone_size: once
cdr3_aa: CASSGTGVNSPLHF
cdr3_nt: TGTGCCAGTTCCGGGACAGGGGTTAATTCACCCCTCCACTTT

d_call: TRBD2
j_call: TRBJ2-2
v_call: TRBV6-1
clone_size: -
cdr3_aa: CASSESHPRGGLNTGELFF
cdr3_nt: TGTGCCAGCAGTGAATCCCACCCCCGGGGGGGCCTGAACACCGGGGAGCTGTTTTTT

d_call: -
j_call: TRBJ2-7
v_call: TRBV5-1
clone_size: -
cdr3_aa: CASSPIPGRSYEQYF
cdr3_nt: TGCGCCAGCAGCCCTATTCCCGGGAGATCCTACGAGCAGTACTTC

d_call: -
j_call: TRBJ1-4
v_call: TRBV6-1
clone_size: few
cdr3_aa: CASSEPGATNEKLFF
cdr3_nt: TGTGCCAGCAGTGAACCGGGTGCAACTAATGAAAAACTGTTTTTT

d_call: TRBD2
j_call: TRBJ2-3
v_call: TRBV18
clone_size: few
cdr3_aa: CASSLTQDPIAGTTDTQYF
cdr3_nt: TGTGCCAGCTCACTCACTCAGGATCCTATAGCGGGGACCACAGATACGCAGTATTTT

d_call: -
j_call: TRBJ1-6
v_call: TRBV6-1
clone_size: few
cdr3_aa: CASSEAGTFGGSPLHF
cdr3_nt: TGTGCCAGCAGTGAAGCGGGCACGTTTGGTGGGTCACCCCTCCACTTT

d_call: TRBD1
j_call: TRBJ1-1
v_call: TRBV7-2
clone_size: -
cdr3_aa: CASSFRYRGNTEAFF
cdr3_nt: TGTGCCAGCAGCTTTCGATACAGGGGTAACACTGAAGCTTTCTTT

d_call: -
j_call: TRBJ1-2
v_call: TRBV6-1
clone_size: once
cdr3_aa: CASSEAGSVEGYTF
cdr3_nt: TGTGCCAGCAGTGAAGCGGGGAGCGTAGAAGGCTACACCTTC

d_call: -
j_call: TRBJ2-7
v_call: TRBV5-8
clone_size: -
cdr3_aa: CASSLMDRKPYEQYF
cdr3_nt: TGTGCCAGCAGCTTAATGGACAGAAAACCCTACGAGCAGTACTTC

d_call: TRBD2
j_call: TRBJ2-7
v_call: TRBV27
clone_size: -
cdr3_aa: CASSLASGTLSYEQYF
cdr3_nt: TGTGCCAGCAGTTTGGCTAGCGGAACCCTCTCCTACGAGCAGTACTTC

d_call: -
j_call: TRBJ1-2
v_call: TRBV19
clone_size: once
cdr3_aa: CASRHRGGEDGYTF
cdr3_nt: TGTGCCAGTAGACATCGGGGGGGCGAGGATGGCTACACCTTC

d_call: TRBD1
j_call: TRBJ2-1
v_call: TRBV9
clone_size: -
cdr3_aa: CASSVGAGDREQFF
cdr3_nt: TGTGCCAGCAGCGTAGGGGCCGGGGACAGAGAGCAGTTCTTC

d_call: -
j_call: TRBJ1-1
v_call: TRBV13
clone_size: -
cdr3_aa: CASSHYRRGGNTEAFF
cdr3_nt: TGTGCCAGCAGCCATTACAGGCGGGGAGGGAACACTGAAGCTTTCTTT

d_call: TRBD1
j_call: TRBJ1-2
v_call: TRBV6-1
clone_size: few
cdr3_aa: CADRAFGYGYTF
cdr3_nt: TGTGCCGACAGGGCGTTTGGCTATGGCTACACCTTC

d_call: -
j_call: TRBJ2-1
v_call: TRBV9
clone_size: once
cdr3_aa: CASSEAGSSYNEQFF
cdr3_nt: TGTGCCAGCAGCGAGGCGGGGAGCTCCTACAATGAGCAGTTCTTC

d_call: -
j_call: TRBJ2-5
v_call: TRBV5-4
clone_size: -
cdr3_aa: CASSLGGLMSETQYF
cdr3_nt: TGTGCCAGCAGCTTAGGGGGACTAATGTCGGAGACCCAGTACTTC

d_call: -
j_call: TRBJ2-1
v_call: TRBV6-1
clone_size: -
cdr3_aa: CASSESPNSYNEQFF
cdr3_nt: TGTGCCAGCAGTGAATCTCCTAACTCCTACAATGAGCAGTTCTTC

d_call: -
j_call: TRBJ1-3
v_call: TRBV5-6
clone_size: -
cdr3_aa: CASSSPTDSSGNTIYF
cdr3_nt: TGTGCCAGCAGCTCCCCGACAGACAGCTCTGGAAACACCATATATTTT

d_call: -
j_call: TRBJ2-1
v_call: TRBV19
clone_size: -
cdr3_aa: CASKLGADNEQFF
cdr3_nt: TGTGCCAGTAAATTAGGAGCAGACAATGAGCAGTTCTTC

d_call: -
j_call: TRBJ2-3
v_call: TRBV18
clone_size: -
cdr3_aa: CASSPPVTDTQYF
cdr3_nt: TGTGCCAGCTCACCACCCGTAACAGATACGCAGTATTTT

d_call: TRBD2
j_call: TRBJ2-3
v_call: TRBV6-6
clone_size: -
cdr3_aa: CASSYSLTSGDTQYF
cdr3_nt: TGTGCCAGCAGTTACTCGCTGACTAGCGGGGATACGCAGTATTTT

d_call: TRBD1
j_call: TRBJ2-7
v_call: TRBV15
clone_size: few
cdr3_aa: CATSRADRTYEQYF
cdr3_nt: TGTGCCACCAGCAGAGCGGACAGGACCTACGAGCAGTACTTC

d_call: TRBD2
j_call: TRBJ2-5
v_call: TRBV7-8
clone_size: -
cdr3_aa: CASSPKVRGAQETQYF
cdr3_nt: TGTGCCAGCAGCCCGAAAGTGCGGGGGGCCCAAGAGACCCAGTACTTC